The rows below give T cell receptor beta chains drawn from one sample of a study of T cell responses to AZD1222 COVID-19 vaccine. Assay used: immunoSEQ multiplex PCR; TCRdb lists only in-frame clones, some missing. Among tens of thousands of clones listed, roughly 80% were seen once. The sequences come from peripheral blood, collected 28 days after the second AZD1222 dose. Receptors originate from an adult who received the AZD1222 COVID-19 vaccine. Each CDR3 is given without its conserved first and last residue. The D gene is left open where the match is weak. Clone size is given for some rows only: seen once, a few or many times, or a class if the clone is expanded.

CDR3	size	V	D
ASREEGGRDNEKLF	once	TRBV7-9	-
ASTSGSWGYT	-	TRBV6-5	-
ASSVESTVDSYNSPLH	-	TRBV9	-
ATRADTEAF	-	TRBV27	-
ASSPWASGSGETQY	-	TRBV7-9	TRBD2
ASSGQGANSPLH	-	TRBV7-9	TRBD1
ASTRGVSYNEQF	-	TRBV9	TRBD2
ASSSGLNTEAF	-	TRBV6-5	-
ASSDGGGARYNEQF	few	TRBV10-1	TRBD2
ASSLVAGANSPLH	once	TRBV13	-
ASSFDSSNEQF	-	TRBV5-4	-
ASSPSGDQPQH	-	TRBV18	-
AISEYGNYGYT	few	TRBV10-3	-
ASGLTGGGVVYGYT	-	TRBV12-5	TRBD1
ASSARAVSTDTQY	-	TRBV9	-
AISPTGETTEAF	-	TRBV10-3	TRBD1
ASRGRTDNEKLF	-	TRBV6-5	-
ASSYGQHKPQH	-	TRBV6-5	-
ASSESRGLGYT	-	TRBV10-1	TRBD1
ATKRQGLGAGELF	-	TRBV19	TRBD1
ASSQDSGQTYEQY	-	TRBV4-1	-
SVGGQGMNTEAF	-	TRBV29-1	TRBD1
ATNDWDGGPYREQF	-	TRBV10-2	-
ASRQRTGRETQY	-	TRBV27	-
ASSQDERTELRAQY	-	TRBV3-1/TRBV3-2	-
ASSGTGVTVAF	-	TRBV12-3/TRBV12-4	-
ASSPDSNEQF	-	TRBV27	-
ASSDWGGARDTQY	-	TRBV9	-
ASSLAGSNNEQF	-	TRBV11-2	TRBD2
ASSLVGVEDTEAF	few	TRBV5-1	-
ASSLEGQGGGYT	-	TRBV5-1	-
ASSPRGGAADTQY	once	TRBV7-9	-
ASSSQGIAGEYNEQF	-	TRBV9	TRBD2
ASSKSSGANVLT	-	TRBV2	-
ASSKPKRPNYGYT	-	TRBV21-1	-
ASTVHKQVFAEAF	-	TRBV19	-
ASSPQGAYRDTQY	few	TRBV18	TRBD1
ASSRTSGGYNEQF	-	TRBV5-1	TRBD2
ASSLGGQGRLNTEAF	-	TRBV7-9	-
SASIVAGGSEQY	-	TRBV20-1	TRBD2
AISESADYEQY	-	TRBV10-3	-
ASSMQPSSADTQY	-	TRBV19	-
ASSLDDSGANVLT	-	TRBV5-1	-
ASSYSRQGAGEAF	-	TRBV6-5	TRBD1
ASSLDRVGLAGVNEQF	-	TRBV11-3	TRBD2
ASSPWSFAGKSTDTQY	-	TRBV28	-
ASSQGSSYGYT	-	TRBV4-1	-
ASSNGAYGYT	-	TRBV12-3/TRBV12-4	-
ASSLGFYGYT	-	TRBV7-9	-
ASSLDRGFYEQY	-	TRBV11-2	-
AWVTGNGYT	-	TRBV30	TRBD1
ASSPTGGRRTEAF	-	TRBV7-9	TRBD1
ASGLGSGTAETQY	-	TRBV12-5	TRBD2
ASSQEGATNEKLF	-	TRBV4-1	-
ASSLDRGDTDTQY	-	TRBV5-8	TRBD2
ASSLIVGGGYT	-	TRBV27	-